The sequence of this TCR beta chain was determined in a study of blood T cells in healthy people across ages. V was pared by 1 base and J by 3 bases, with 22 bases between. The CDR3 spans 17 residues. CDR1 and CDR2 from the germline V gene are DFQATT and SNEGSKA (reference sequence). Alongside a J-beta primer mix, a sample-barcoded 5' primer served in a second PCR lasting roughly 6 to 12 cycles. Via MiXCR, TCRdb re-called the 5' RACE reads, giving one row per CDR3 protein. The repertoire has 800,000 to 1,000,000 distinct CDR3 sequences, around 48% of them found once; the top ten carry about an eighth. This clonotype was counted between two and nine times. The antigen is not known. Study-wide results and limits: Higher diversity, along with more naive CD4+ cells, distinguished long-lived donors from aged donors. Calculation of diversity from one million T cells yielded estimates considered to be underestimates.

The source of this sequence is a man aged 30-40 years in good health. The chain links TRBV20-1 to TRBJ2-7; the D is unclear. Sample: blood. DNA for the CDR3: TGCAGTGCTAGAGGTGGTATGGACCCAGCGATCCTCTACGAGCAGTACTTC. Amino acid sequence: CSARGGMDPAILYEQYF.